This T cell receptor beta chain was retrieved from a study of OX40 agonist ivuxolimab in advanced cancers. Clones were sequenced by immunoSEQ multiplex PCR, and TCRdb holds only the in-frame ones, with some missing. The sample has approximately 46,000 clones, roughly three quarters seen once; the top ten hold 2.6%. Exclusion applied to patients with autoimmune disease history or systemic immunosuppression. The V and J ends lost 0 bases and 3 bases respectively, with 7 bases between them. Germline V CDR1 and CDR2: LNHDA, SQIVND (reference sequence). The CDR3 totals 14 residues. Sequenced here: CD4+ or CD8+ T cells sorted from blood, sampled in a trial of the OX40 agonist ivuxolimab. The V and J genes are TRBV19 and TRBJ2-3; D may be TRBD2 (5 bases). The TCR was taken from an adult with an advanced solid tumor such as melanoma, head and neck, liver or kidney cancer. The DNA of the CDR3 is TGTGCCAGTAGTATAGATCGGGGAACAGATACGCAGTATTTT. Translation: CASSIDRGTDTQYF.